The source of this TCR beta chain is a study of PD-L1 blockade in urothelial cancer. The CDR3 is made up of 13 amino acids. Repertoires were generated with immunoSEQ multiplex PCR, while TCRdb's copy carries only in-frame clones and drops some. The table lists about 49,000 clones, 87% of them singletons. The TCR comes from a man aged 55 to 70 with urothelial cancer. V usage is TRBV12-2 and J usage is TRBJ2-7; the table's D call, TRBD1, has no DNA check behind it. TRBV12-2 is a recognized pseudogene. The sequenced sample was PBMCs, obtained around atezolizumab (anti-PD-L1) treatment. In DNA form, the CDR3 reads TGTGCAAGTCGCCTAGTTTGTGTGGGCCAGCTACAGGTC. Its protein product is CASRLVCVGQLQV.